Presented here are 10 T cell receptor beta chains from one specimen sequenced in a study of siplizumab effects on memory and regulatory T cells. The protocol was immunoSEQ multiplex PCR, while the TCRdb copy is restricted to in-frame clones and leaves out a portion. The data show 99,000 or so clones, with around 94% seen just once and 1% to 1.5% held by the top ten. Sequencing used non-Treg CD4+ T cells sorted from blood. Receptors originate from a human donor in good health.

V and J are TRBV30 and TRBJ2-6, with D unresolved. The CDR3 length is 15 residues. Trimming pared 4 bases from V and 0 bases from J, leaving 10 bases between. Germline CDR1 reads GTSNPN; CDR2 reads SVGIG (reference sequence). For the CDR3, the DNA is TGTGCCTGGACACGTTTCGTCTCTGGGGCCAACGTCCTGACTTTC. It translates to CAWTRFVSGANVLTF.

In this sample, this clone turned up once. The rearrangement links TRBV6-1 to TRBJ1-2, with D tentatively TRBD1 (6 bases). CDR1 is MNHNS, CDR2 SASEGT, per germline. The V and J ends lost 0 bases and 10 bases respectively, with 15 bases between them. The CDR3 contains 14 residues. CDR3 sequence (DNA): TGTGCCAGCAGTGAAGCAGACAGGTTCCATGCCTACACCTTC. This translates into CASSEADRFHAYTF.

This CDR3 reads CASSYSRVSYGYTF. In DNA, the CDR3 is TGTGCCAGCAGTTACTCGCGGGTAAGCTATGGCTACACCTTC. This chain joins TRBV6-5 and TRBJ1-2; D not resolved. CDR3 size: 14 residues. V dropped 0 bases and J dropped 4 bases, with 9 bases sitting between them. Looked up from germline, CDR1 is MNHEY and CDR2 is SVGAGI.

The gene calls are TRBV6-1 and TRBJ1-1, with 9 positions matching TRBD1. Germline V gene lookup returns CDR1 MNHNS and CDR2 SASEGT. V lost 10 bases, J lost 6 bases, and 12 bases stayed unmatched. This CDR3 region has 14 residues. CDR3 bases: TGTGCCACCCCGGGGGACAGGGTTGGGTCTGAAGCTTTCTTT. Translation: CATPGDRVGSEAFF.

The J gene is TRBJ2-7, the V gene TRBV19, with 8 bases lining up with TRBD2. Per the germline V gene, CDR1 is LNHDA and CDR2 is SQIVND (reference sequence). V shed 6 bases and J 3 bases; nucleotides not matched to a gene: 10. The CDR3 runs to 15 residues. The CDR3 sequence is CASRTSEGHHYEQYF. CDR3 nucleotides: TGTGCCAGTAGGACTAGCGAGGGGCACCACTACGAGCAGTACTTC.

DNA of the CDR3: TGTGCCTGGAGTCCCCCGGGACTGAACTACGAGCAGTACTTC. Amino acids: CAWSPPGLNYEQYF. The chain couples TRBV30 to TRBJ2-7; a possible D gene is TRBD2 (6 bases). The CDR3 length is 14 residues. Trimming stripped 2 bases from V and 3 bases from J, with 14 bases between. The germline V gene encodes CDR1 GTSNPN and CDR2 SVGIG (reference sequence).

The chain employs TRBV7-3 and TRBJ2-1; TRBD2 aligns across 11 bases. The CDR3 has 20 residues. V lost 4 bases, J lost 5 bases, and 19 bases stayed unmatched. Germline lookup yields CDR1 SGHTA and CDR2 FQGTGA. This CDR3 is CASSSYPGASGRSRHNEQFF. For the CDR3, the DNA is TGTGCCAGCAGCTCCTACCCCGGTGCTAGCGGGAGGTCCCGCCACAATGAGCAGTTCTTC.

V is TRBV7-9 and J is TRBJ1-4; D gene uncertain. The CDR3 consists of 13 residues. The germline CDR1 and CDR2 sequences are SEHNR and FQNEAQ (reference sequence). Trimming pared 1 base from V and 10 bases from J, leaving 10 bases between. This CDR3 reads CASSLVGPVKLFF. CDR3 coding DNA: TGTGCCAGCAGCTTAGTCGGGCCGGTAAAACTGTTTTTT.

The chain joins TRBV2 to TRBJ2-1, with 11 positions matching TRBD2. Germline assignment: CDR1 SNHLY and CDR2 FYNNEI. CDR3 size: 14 residues. The junction had 11 bases not matched to a gene; V was cut back by 11 bases and J by 8 bases. The CDR3 DNA reads as TGTGCCCGAATGATACTAGCGGGAGTGGATGAGCAGTTCTTC. Its translation is CARMILAGVDEQFF.

The V and J genes are TRBV7-2 and TRBJ1-3; D is uncertain. This CDR3 has 15 amino acids. V was trimmed by 5 bases and J by 0 bases, leaving 11 bases between them. The germline gives CDR1 SGHTA, CDR2 FQGNSA. The CDR3 DNA is TGTGCCAGCAGCCTTGACGCAGCCTCTGGAAACACCATATATTTT. Translated, it gives CASSLDAASGNTIYF.